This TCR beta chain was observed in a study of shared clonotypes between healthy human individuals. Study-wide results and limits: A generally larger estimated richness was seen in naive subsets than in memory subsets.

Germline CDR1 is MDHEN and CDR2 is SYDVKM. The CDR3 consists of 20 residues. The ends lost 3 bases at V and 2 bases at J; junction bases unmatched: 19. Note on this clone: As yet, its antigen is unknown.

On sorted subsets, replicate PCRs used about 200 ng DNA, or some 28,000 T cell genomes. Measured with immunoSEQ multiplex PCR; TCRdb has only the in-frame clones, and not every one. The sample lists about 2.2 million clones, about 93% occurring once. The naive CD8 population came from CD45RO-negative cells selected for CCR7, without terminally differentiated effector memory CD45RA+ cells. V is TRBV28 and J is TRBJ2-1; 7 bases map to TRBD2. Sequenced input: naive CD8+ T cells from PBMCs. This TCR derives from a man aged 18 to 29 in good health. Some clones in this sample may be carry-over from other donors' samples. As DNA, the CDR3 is TGTGCCAGCAGTTTTCACGGGCCCTCTCCTGTAGCGGGTGCCTACAATGAGCAGTTCTTC. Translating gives CASSFHGPSPVAGAYNEQFF.